These 21 T cell receptor beta chains originate from one sample sequenced in a study of blood T cell repertoires in COVID-19. Data came from immunoSEQ multiplex PCR; TCRdb stores just in-frame clones and leaves some out. Of about 190,000 clones in the sample, over 75% were seen once. Material: peripheral blood. The origin of the receptors is a man aged 45-60 years who had recovered from COVID-19.

This clone has a single count. This sequence joins TRBV6-1 and TRBJ2-6, with TRBD1 identical over 12 bases. CDR1 and CDR2 (germline): MNHNS, SASEGT. The CDR3 spans 18 residues. V dropped 4 bases and J dropped 4; count of bases not matched to a gene: 8. The CDR3 nucleotides read TGTGCCAGCAGTGGACCGGGACAGGGGGCGAGCGGGGCCAACGTCCTGACTTTC. Translating it yields CASSGPGQGASGANVLTF.

The chain combines TRBV28 with TRBJ2-1; 10 nucleotides agree with TRBD2. This CDR3 has 15 residues. Trimming took 2 bases from V and 10 from J; bases not matched to a gene: 8. Per germline, CDR1 MDHEN and CDR2 SYDVKM. CDR3 DNA sequence: TGTGCCAGCAGTTTAGGGGCTAGCGGGAGCGGCGAGCAGTTCTTC. Translation: CASSLGASGSGEQFF.

The chain joins TRBV7-3 to TRBJ1-1, with D maybe TRBD1 (6 bases). This CDR3 region has 15 residues. The V and J ends lost 5 bases and 1 base respectively, with 14 bases between them. CDR1 and CDR2 from the germline V gene are SGHTA and FQGTGA. CDR3 sequence: CASSPQGFGNTEAFF. The CDR3 region has the DNA TGTGCCAGCAGCCCACAGGGATTTGGGAACACTGAAGCTTTCTTT. The entire variable domain, with the rest obtained from reference TRBV7-3 and TRBJ1-1, is as follows: GAGVSQTPSNKVTEKGKYVELRCDPISGHTALYWYRQSLGQGPEFLIYFQGTGAADDSGLPNDRFFAVRPEGSVSTLKIQRTERGDSAVYLCASSPQGFGNTEAFFGQGTRLTVV.

This chain joins TRBV29-1 and TRBJ1-5; perhaps TRBD1 as D (6 bases). Germline-derived CDR1 and CDR2 are SQVTM and ANQGSEA. The CDR3 runs to 13 residues. Trimming shortened V by 6 bases and J by 3 bases, and 12 bases separated the two germline ends. In DNA form, the CDR3 reads TGCAGCGTGGACCAGGGGCTCAATCAGCCCCAGCATTTT. It codes for CSVDQGLNQPQHF.

J is TRBJ1-1 and V is TRBV10-2, with 12 bases lining up with TRBD1. V lost 7 bases, J lost 7 bases, and 19 bases stayed unmatched. From germline, CDR1 is WSHSY and CDR2 SAAADI. The CDR3 is 18 amino acids. The CDR3 spells CASIAGGQGAPLLDEAFF. CDR3 nucleotides: TGCGCCAGCATCGCAGGGGGACAGGGGGCCCCTCTCCTGGATGAAGCTTTCTTT.

A few counts support this clone. The rearrangement links TRBV19 to TRBJ2-7; TRBD2 aligns across 10 bases. CDR3 length: 14 residues. Germline V gene data show CDR1 as LNHDA and CDR2 as SQIVND (reference sequence). V was clipped by 6 bases and J by 5 bases; unmatched bases: 7. The CDR3 is CASRPGTSVDEQYF. CDR3 sequence (DNA): TGTGCCAGTAGACCCGGGACTAGCGTCGACGAGCAGTACTTC.

The CDR3 region is CSASEGSLYQETQYF. The CDR3 DNA follows: TGCAGTGCTAGTGAGGGGAGCCTGTACCAAGAGACCCAGTACTTC. The chain employs TRBV20-1 and TRBJ2-5, with D perhaps assigned TRBD1 or TRBD2 (5 bases each). V was shortened by 3 bases and J by 0 bases, with 14 bases between the two germline ends. The CDR3 has 15 residues. The V gene's germline CDR1 is DFQATT and CDR2 SNEGSKA (reference sequence).

The V call is TRBV20-1, the J call TRBJ2-2; the D gene is possibly TRBD2 (6 bases). Germline V gives CDR1 DFQATT, CDR2 SNEGSKA (reference sequence). The V and J ends lost 3 bases and 6 bases respectively, with 14 bases between them. This CDR3 has 14 residues. The CDR3 sequence is CSASAGLKAGELFF. In DNA form, the CDR3 reads TGCAGTGCTAGTGCGGGGTTAAAGGCCGGGGAGCTGTTTTTT.

The V gene is TRBV29-1, the J gene TRBJ2-7, with 10 bases that match TRBD2. CDR1 and CDR2 from the germline V gene are SQVTM and ANQGSEA. The CDR3 is made up of 14 amino acids. Losses at the gene ends were 2 bases for V and 3 bases for J; bases not matched to a gene: 4. DNA for the CDR3: TGCAGCGTTGAAATAGCGGGAGGAGGCTACGAGCAGTACTTC. Translation gives CSVEIAGGGYEQYF.

This chain uses TRBV18 with TRBJ1-4; 8 positions match TRBD1. Trimming took 5 bases from V and 8 from J; bases not matched to a gene: 7. The CDR3 is 14 residues long. Germline CDR1 and CDR2: KGHSH and LQKENI. The CDR3 here is CASSTRQGQEKLFF. For the CDR3, the DNA is TGTGCCAGCTCAACACGACAGGGGCAGGAAAAACTGTTTTTT.

J is TRBJ2-1 and V is TRBV5-5; 15 bases match TRBD2. With V trimmed by 0 bases and J by 2 bases, 6 bases remained unmatched. The CDR3 is 19 residues long. Germline-derived CDR1 and CDR2 are SGHKS and YYEKEE (reference sequence). In DNA form, the CDR3 reads TGTGCCAGCAGCTTGGGGACTAGCGGGAGGGCCAGCACCTACAATGAGCAGTTCTTC. Its translation is CASSLGTSGRASTYNEQFF.

J is TRBJ2-3 and V is TRBV29-1; D is uncertain. CDR1 SQVTM and CDR2 ANQGSEA come from the germline V gene. V was cut by 4 bases and J by 3 bases, with 11 bases left in between. This CDR3 is built from 13 residues. Here the CDR3 DNA reads TGCAGCGTTGTTTTGGTCGGGACAGATACGCAGTATTTT. This translates into CSVVLVGTDTQYF.

The chain combines TRBV5-6 with TRBJ2-2; tentative D call: TRBD1 (6 bases). The CDR3 is 17 residues long. V dropped 3 bases and J dropped 1 base, with 16 bases sitting between them. The germline V gene has CDR1 SGHDT and CDR2 YYEEEE. CDR3 amino acids: CASSSALGTRNTGELFF. The CDR3 DNA reads as TGTGCCAGCAGCTCGGCGTTAGGGACACGGAACACCGGGGAGCTGTTTTTT. The full variable domain, rest sourced from reference TRBV5-6 and TRBJ2-2, is DAGVTQSPTHLIKTRGQQVTLRCSPKSGHDTVSWYQQALGQGPQFIFQYYEEEERQRGNFPDRFSGHQFPNYSSELNVNALLLGDSALYLCASSSALGTRNTGELFFGEGSRLTVL.

The rearrangement joins TRBV30 to TRBJ1-6, with 8 bases identical to TRBD1. Germline loops: CDR1 GTSNPN, CDR2 SVGIG (reference sequence). The V gene end was trimmed by 4 bases and the J gene end by 6 bases; junction bases not matched to a gene: 2. This CDR3 is 13 amino acids long. CDR3 protein: CAWKGQGNSPLHF. Written as DNA, the CDR3 is TGTGCCTGGAAAGGACAGGGTAATTCACCCCTCCACTTT.

The chain uses TRBV4-3 and TRBJ1-6, with a possible D match to TRBD1 (5 bases). Germline assignment: CDR1 LGHNA and CDR2 YSLEER. Trimming removed 4 bases from V and 8 bases from J, with 15 bases in between. CDR3 size: 15 residues. In nucleotides, the CDR3 is TGCGCCAGCAGCCTTGAATATTCGACAGATTCACCCCTCCACTTT. Residues: CASSLEYSTDSPLHF.

In DNA form, the CDR3 reads TGTGCCAGCAGGCTGCGGGACAGCACAGATACGCAGTATTTT. It translates to CASRLRDSTDTQYF. The chain is built from TRBV5-4 and TRBJ2-3; D is possibly TRBD2 (6 bases). CDR1 is SGHNT and CDR2 is YYREEE in the germline V gene (reference sequence). The CDR3 length is 14 residues. V shed 5 bases and J shed 0 bases, with 10 bases lying between them. The full variable domain, with the rest looked up from reference TRBV5-4 and TRBJ2-3, is ETGVTQSPTHLIKTRGQQVTLRCSSQSGHNTVSWYQQALGQGPQFIFQYYREEENGRGNFPPRFSGLQFPNYSSELNVNALELDDSALYLCASRLRDSTDTQYFGPGTRLTVL.

This sequence joins TRBV15 and TRBJ2-2, with TRBD2 matching 8 bases. Germline CDR1 LNHNV, CDR2 YYDKDF (reference sequence). CDR3 length: 19 residues. Trimming cost V 5 bases and J 4 bases; bases outside gene matches: 18. CDR3 sequence: CATSLSQLRASGSTGELFF. The CDR3 region has the DNA TGTGCCACCAGCCTCAGCCAACTCAGGGCTAGCGGGTCCACCGGGGAGCTGTTTTTT.

This chain joins TRBV30 and TRBJ2-5, with D maybe TRBD2 (5 bases). The CDR3 has 15 amino acids. V shed 2 bases and J shed 5 bases, with 18 bases lying between them. Germline CDR1 is GTSNPN and CDR2 is SVGIG (reference sequence). CDR3 sequence: CAWSPAYAGWETQYF. The CDR3 region has the DNA TGTGCCTGGAGTCCGGCCTACGCGGGTTGGGAGACCCAGTACTTC.

This clone was seen only once. The chain combines TRBV19 with TRBJ2-1, with no clear D. This CDR3 has 13 amino acids. In germline, CDR1 is LNHDA, CDR2 SQIVND (reference sequence). V lost 7 bases and J 6 bases, leaving 13 bases between the germline ends. The CDR3 here is CASTRLEPNEQFF. The CDR3 DNA sequence: TGTGCCAGTACAAGACTCGAACCCAATGAGCAGTTCTTC.

This chain joins TRBV9 and TRBJ1-1; tentative D call: TRBD1 (5 bases). The CDR3 is 15 amino acids. V was cut by 0 bases and J by 1 base, with 10 bases left in between. Germline V lookup: CDR1 SGDLS, CDR2 YYNGEE. The CDR3 loop reads CASSVDLGGNTEAFF. The CDR3 coding sequence is TGTGCCAGCAGCGTAGATCTCGGGGGGAACACTGAAGCTTTCTTT.

V is TRBV29-1 and J is TRBJ2-1; D possibly corresponds to TRBD2 (6 bases). Germline V gene sequence: CDR1 SQVTM, CDR2 ANQGSEA. The CDR3 is 12 residues long. The V end was cut by 2 bases, the J end by 10 bases, with 12 bases between. The DNA of the CDR3 is TGCAGCGTTGAAAGGCAGGCGGGGGAGCAGTTCTTC. Encoded protein: CSVERQAGEQFF.